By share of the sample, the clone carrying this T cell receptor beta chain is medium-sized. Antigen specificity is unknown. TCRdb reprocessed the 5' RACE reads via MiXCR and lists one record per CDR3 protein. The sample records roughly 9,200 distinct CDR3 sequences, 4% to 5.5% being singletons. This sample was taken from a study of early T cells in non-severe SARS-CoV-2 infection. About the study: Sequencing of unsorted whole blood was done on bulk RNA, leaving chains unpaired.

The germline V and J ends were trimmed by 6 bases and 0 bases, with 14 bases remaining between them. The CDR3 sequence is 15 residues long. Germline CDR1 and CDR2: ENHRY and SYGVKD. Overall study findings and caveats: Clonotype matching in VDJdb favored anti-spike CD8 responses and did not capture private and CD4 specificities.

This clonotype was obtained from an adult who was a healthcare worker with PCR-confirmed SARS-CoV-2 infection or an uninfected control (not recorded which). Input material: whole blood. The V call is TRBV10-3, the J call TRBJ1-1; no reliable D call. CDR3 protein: CAIRSDPVLNTEAFF. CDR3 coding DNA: TGTGCCATCAGATCGGATCCGGTACTGAACACTGAAGCTTTCTTT.